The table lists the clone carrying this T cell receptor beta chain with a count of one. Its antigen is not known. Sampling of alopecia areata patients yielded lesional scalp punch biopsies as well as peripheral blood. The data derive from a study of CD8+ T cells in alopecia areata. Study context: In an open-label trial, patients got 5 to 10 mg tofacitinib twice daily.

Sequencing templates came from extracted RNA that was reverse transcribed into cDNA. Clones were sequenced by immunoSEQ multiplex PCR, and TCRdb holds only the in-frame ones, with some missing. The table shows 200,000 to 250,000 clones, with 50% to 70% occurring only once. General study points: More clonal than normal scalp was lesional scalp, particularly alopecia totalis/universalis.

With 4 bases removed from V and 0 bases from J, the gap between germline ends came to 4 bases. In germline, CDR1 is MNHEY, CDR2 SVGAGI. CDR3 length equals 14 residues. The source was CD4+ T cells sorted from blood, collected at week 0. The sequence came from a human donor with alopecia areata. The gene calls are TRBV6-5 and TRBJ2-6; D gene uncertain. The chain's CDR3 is CASSSYSGANVLTF. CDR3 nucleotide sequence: TGTGCCAGCAGTTCCTACTCTGGGGCCAACGTCCTGACTTTC.